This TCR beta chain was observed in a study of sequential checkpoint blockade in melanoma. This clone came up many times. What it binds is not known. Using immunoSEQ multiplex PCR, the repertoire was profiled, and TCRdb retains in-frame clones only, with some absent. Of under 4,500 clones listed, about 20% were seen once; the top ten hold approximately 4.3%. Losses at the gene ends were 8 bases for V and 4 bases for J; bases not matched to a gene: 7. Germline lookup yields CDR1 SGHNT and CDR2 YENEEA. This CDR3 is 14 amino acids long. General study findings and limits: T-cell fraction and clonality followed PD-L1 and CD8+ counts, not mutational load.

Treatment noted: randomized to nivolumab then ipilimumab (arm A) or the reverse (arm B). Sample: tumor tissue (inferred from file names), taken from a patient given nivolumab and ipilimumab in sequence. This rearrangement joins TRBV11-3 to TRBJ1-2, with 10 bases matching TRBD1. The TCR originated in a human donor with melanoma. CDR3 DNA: TGTGCCAGCGCCTGGGGACAGGGGATCTATGGCTACACCTTC. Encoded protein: CASAWGQGIYGYTF.